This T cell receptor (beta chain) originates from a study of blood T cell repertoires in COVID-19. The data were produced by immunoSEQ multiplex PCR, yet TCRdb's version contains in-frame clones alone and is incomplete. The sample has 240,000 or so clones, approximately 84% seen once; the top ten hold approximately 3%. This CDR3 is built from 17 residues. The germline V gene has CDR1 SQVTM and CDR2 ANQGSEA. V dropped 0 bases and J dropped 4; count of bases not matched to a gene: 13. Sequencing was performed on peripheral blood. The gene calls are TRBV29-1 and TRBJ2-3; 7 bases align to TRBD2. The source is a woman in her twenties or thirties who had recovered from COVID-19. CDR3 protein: CSVEDPPDGRDPDTQYF. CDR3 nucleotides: TGCAGCGTTGAAGATCCCCCAGATGGGAGGGACCCAGATACGCAGTATTTT.